The rows below give T cell receptor beta chains drawn from one sample of a study of T cells in Graves' hyperthyroidism and ophthalmopathy. TCRdb independently ran MiXCR on the multiplex PCR reads; one entry per CDR3 protein. Of 600,000 or so distinct CDR3 sequences in the sample, 16% were seen once. Specimen: blood. These receptors were obtained from a woman in her twenties or thirties with Graves' hyperthyroidism. The conserved cysteine and the conserved F or W are not part of the CDR3 here.

v_gene	j_gene	CDR3aa
TRBV7-3	TRBJ1-1	ASSLMGGMNTEAF
TRBV20-1	TRBJ2-3	SASGGSTTDTQY
TRBV12-3/TRBV12-4	TRBJ1-2	ASSLAMGSNYGYT
TRBV12-3/TRBV12-4	TRBJ2-3	ASSLTQINTQY
TRBV7-2	TRBJ2-2	ASRNANTGELF
TRBV6-1	TRBJ2-1	AIHSGKGYNEQF
TRBV19	TRBJ1-2	ASTEGAARNYGYT
TRBV4-3	TRBJ2-2	ASSLPRGGPNTGELF
TRBV24-1	TRBJ1-2	ATSDPGGRDYGYT
TRBV20-1	TRBJ1-5	SARRDGGGNQPQH
TRBV5-6	TRBJ2-3	ASRYGLAGGPGDTQY
TRBV15	TRBJ1-2	ATSRDYQMTYGYT
TRBV10-2	TRBJ2-1	ASRYLAGGSDEQF
TRBV11-3	TRBJ1-2	ASSPPGNRGYT
TRBV28	TRBJ2-1	ASSPNRLAAYNEQF
TRBV6-1	TRBJ1-3	ASRRGTGSGNTIY
TRBV6-6	TRBJ1-2	ASSYEAPRWPLYGYT
TRBV12-3/TRBV12-4	TRBJ2-7	ASSLTQGYEQY
TRBV6-5	TRBJ1-6	ASSYSRTGISLSLALH
TRBV6-1	TRBJ1-2	ASTPRTVAFYGYT
TRBV10-3	TRBJ2-3	AISEPGLAGEATDTQY